The 7 T cell receptor beta chains below were found in one sample sequenced in a study of blood T cell repertoires in COVID-19. TCRdb's table, derived via immunoSEQ multiplex PCR, lists solely in-frame clones and lacks some. The table records 150,000 or so clones, around 85% of them present only once. The sample was PBMCs or T cells enriched from blood (not recorded which). The source is a man between 50 and 59 years old who had recovered from COVID-19.

The CDR3 nucleotides are TGTGCCAGCAGCTCGCTAGCGGGGGGCCAAGAGACCCAGTACTTC. Its protein is CASSSLAGGQETQYF. The gene calls are TRBV7-2 and TRBJ2-5, with 11 positions matching TRBD2. This CDR3 is built from 15 residues. In germline, CDR1 is SGHTA, CDR2 FQGNSA. J gave up 1 base and V 4 bases, and 2 bases lay outside the gene matches.

The sample holds a few counts of this clone. This chain uses TRBV15 with TRBJ1-5, with 7 bases aligning to TRBD1. The CDR3 runs to 17 residues. Trimming removed 1 base from V and 5 bases from J; junction bases left unmatched: 11. The germline V gene encodes CDR1 LNHNV and CDR2 YYDKDF (reference sequence). The CDR3 loop reads CATSRGISRQGDQPQHF. The CDR3 DNA reads TGTGCCACCAGCAGAGGGATCTCTAGACAGGGCGATCAGCCCCAGCATTTT.

The sample holds a few counts of this clone. This rearrangement joins TRBV2 to TRBJ2-7; tentative D call: TRBD2 (6 bases). V shed 4 bases and J shed 4 bases, with 20 bases lying between them. CDR1 is SNHLY and CDR2 is FYNNEI in the germline V gene. CDR3 length: 16 amino acids. The CDR3 DNA sequence: TGTGCCAGCAGTGTCGGGCGGGGAACTTCGCCTTACGAGCAGTACTTC. Its translation is CASSVGRGTSPYEQYF. Variable domain in full (rest from reference TRBV2 and TRBJ2-7): EPEVTQTPSHQVTQMGQEVILRCVPISNHLYFYWYRQILGQKVEFLVSFYNNEISEKSEIFDDQFSVERPDGSNFTLKIRSTKLEDSAMYFCASSVGRGTSPYEQYFGPGTRLTVT.

This clone occurred once. The chain joins TRBV28 to TRBJ1-2, with D possibly being TRBD1 (5 bases). The V and J ends lost 5 bases and 2 bases respectively, with 15 bases between them. The CDR3 covers 15 residues. Germline lookup yields CDR1 MDHEN and CDR2 SYDVKM. The CDR3, as DNA: TGTGCCAGCAGTCGCCCCCGGGACTTGAACTATGGCTACACCTTC. Translating it yields CASSRPRDLNYGYTF.

The V call is TRBV19, the J call TRBJ2-3, with 8 bases identical to TRBD2. Looked up from germline, CDR1 is LNHDA and CDR2 is SQIVND (reference sequence). This CDR3 is built from 16 residues. V dropped 5 bases and J dropped 0; count of bases not matched to a gene: 7. The CDR3 DNA follows: TGTGCCAGTAGTTCCCCGGGACTAGGTAGCACAGATACGCAGTATTTT. It encodes CASSSPGLGSTDTQYF.

The count of this clone is one. The CDR3 loop reads CASSYSAGTSNQPQHF. The CDR3 bases are TGTGCCAGCAGTTACTCGGCGGGGACTAGCAATCAGCCCCAGCATTTT. This sequence joins TRBV6-5 and TRBJ1-5, with a tentative D call TRBD1 (5 bases). The V and J ends lost 0 bases and 0 bases respectively, with 9 bases between them. CDR1 is MNHEY and CDR2 is SVGAGI in the germline V gene. This CDR3 is 16 amino acids long.

The chain has TRBV5-1 and TRBJ1-1; 9 bases match TRBD1. The CDR3 sequence is 14 residues long. With V trimmed by 4 bases and J by 4 bases, 5 bases remained unmatched. Germline CDR1 SGHRS, CDR2 YFSETQ. The CDR3 loop reads CASSPGQGGTEAFF. DNA of the CDR3: TGCGCCAGCAGCCCGGGACAGGGAGGCACTGAAGCTTTCTTT.